The clone carrying this T cell receptor beta chain has a handful of counts. Its antigen is not known. These data belong to a study of T cell repertoires in cytomegalovirus infection. A single record per CDR3 protein comes from TCRdb applying MiXCR to the reads. The sample comprises about 890,000 distinct CDR3 sequences, more than 25% of which are singletons, and around an eighth rests with the top ten. The CDR3 is 15 residues long. CDR1 and CDR2 from the germline V gene are SEHNR and FQNEAQ (reference sequence). The V gene end was trimmed by 5 bases and the J gene end by 2 bases; junction bases not matched to a gene: 5.

The sample here was cultured CD8+ T cells from PBMCs, taken from culture after CMV antigen stimulation. V usage is TRBV7-9 and J usage is TRBJ2-3, with 9 bases lining up with TRBD1. This sequence originates from a human donor in good health (CMV status not recorded). Some clones in this sample may be carry-over from other donors' samples. In DNA, the CDR3 is TGTGCCAGCAGCGACAGGGGGGGACACACAGATACGCAGTATTTT. Encoded protein: CASSDRGGHTDTQYF.